This T cell receptor beta chain was identified during a study of T cell responses to AZD1222 COVID-19 vaccine. The table lists this clone with a count of one. Measured with immunoSEQ multiplex PCR; TCRdb has only the in-frame clones, and not every one. This sample has 200,000 or so clones, with around 92% found just once. There are 16 residues in the CDR3. V was trimmed by 4 bases and J by 0 bases, leaving 16 bases between them. Germline V gene lookup returns CDR1 MNHEY and CDR2 SVGEGT. The sequences come from peripheral blood, collected on day 0 of AZD1222 vaccination. This sequence originates from an adult in good health. This sequence joins TRBV6-2 or TRBV6-3 and TRBJ2-7, with D tentatively TRBD2 (6 bases). Written as DNA, the CDR3 is TGTGCCAGCAGTTTTTCTAGCGAGCGGAGCTCCTACGAGCAGTACGTC. Protein: CASSFSSERSSYEQYV.